These 2 T cell receptor beta chains came from one sample sequenced in a study of T-cell reconstitution after alpha-beta-depleted transplantation in children. Molecular barcoding with unique molecular identifiers was used for the TCRbeta library. TCRdb reprocessed the PCR reads with MiXCR, giving one entry per CDR3 protein. The sample consists of hundreds of thousands of distinct CDR3 sequences, around 13% of them appearing once. The sequences come from PBMCs, collected before TCRalphabeta/CD19-depleted stem cell transplant. Receptors originate from a girl aged 2-15 years with congenital amegakaryocytic thrombocytopenia, due to receive a stem cell transplant.

This chain connects TRBV7-3 to TRBJ2-1, with 8 bases identical to TRBD2. Trimming cost V 2 bases and J 6 bases; bases outside gene matches: 6. CDR1 and CDR2 from the germline V gene are SGHTA and FQGTGA. The CDR3 covers 15 residues. CDR3 region: CASSLGREGSNEQFF. DNA for the CDR3: TGTGCCAGCAGCTTAGGTCGGGAGGGGAGCAATGAGCAGTTCTTC. The variable domain in full, completed from reference TRBV7-3 and TRBJ2-1, reads GAGVSQTPSNKVTEKGKYVELRCDPISGHTALYWYRQSLGQGPEFLIYFQGTGAADDSGLPNDRFFAVRPEGSVSTLKIQRTERGDSAVYLCASSLGREGSNEQFFGPGTRLTVL.

The J gene is TRBJ2-3, the V gene TRBV25-1; the match to TRBD2 covers 9 bases. Germline CDR1 is MGHDK and CDR2 is SYGVNS. The CDR3 has 17 amino acids. V shed 3 bases, J shed 0 bases, and the junction held 7 bases outside the gene matches. CDR3 in DNA: TGTGCCAGCAGTGATCTCCGACTAGCGGCTAGCACAGATACGCAGTATTTT. This encodes CASSDLRLAASTDTQYF.